This T cell receptor beta chain was found in a study of cytomegalovirus exposure and HLA in healthy donors. Using immunoSEQ multiplex PCR, the repertoire was profiled, and TCRdb retains in-frame clones only, with some absent. Among about 130,000 clones listed, 95% to 96% were seen once. The ends lost 1 base at V and 0 bases at J; junction bases unmatched: 5. Germline V gives CDR1 MDHEN, CDR2 SYDVKM. This CDR3 is built from 16 residues. Study results and limitations: Specificity for CMV antigens was confirmed in vitro for three of the CMV-associated chains. TCR beta chains numbering approximately 150 were designated cytomegalovirus-associated. Generally TCR sequences proved uncommon, though certain public TCRs appeared in numerous donors.

Notes on this clone: The target antigen is unknown.

The source material was PBMCs. The gene calls are TRBV28 and TRBJ1-1; 7 bases map to TRBD1. This TCR was sampled from a man between 18 and 35 years old in good health and CMV-seronegative. The DNA for the CDR3 is TGTGCCAGCAGTTTATCCGCTACAGGGGTGAACACTGAAGCTTTCTTT. Its translation: CASSLSATGVNTEAFF. Variable domain in full (rest from reference TRBV28 and TRBJ1-1): DVKVTQSSRYLVKRTGEKVFLECVQDMDHENMFWYRQDPGLGLRLIYFSYDVKMKEKGDIPEGYSVSREKKERFSLILESASTNQTSMYLCASSLSATGVNTEAFFGQGTRLTVV.